This T cell receptor (beta chain) derives from a study of blood T cell repertoires in COVID-19. Looking at the study overall: Both acute and convalescent COVID-19 samples were obtained from the United States, Italy and Spain. T cells, B-cell-depleted T cells, or PBMCs supplied cDNA or gDNA.

In the authors' workflow: Using reference gene primer amplification, nucleated cell counts were estimated. The table came from immunoSEQ multiplex PCR; TCRdb's copy has only in-frame clones and leaves some out. The V and J calls and the clone size are those of that table, but D and trimming were determined from the DNA. The sample has over 150,000 clones; approximately 80% are singletons. The sample was peripheral blood. The sequence came from a human donor with acute or convalescent COVID-19. The donor label of this sample is uncertain.

The CDR3 region has the DNA TGTGCCGGAAACAGGGGGCCTGGAACTGAAGCTTTCTTT. Amino acids: CAGNRGPGTEAFF. This chain uses TRBV30 with TRBJ1-1; 9 nucleotides align to TRBD1. V lost 8 bases to trimming and J lost 5 bases; unmatched junction nucleotides: 9. Looked up from germline, CDR1 is GTSNPN and CDR2 is SVGIG (reference sequence). The CDR3 is 13 residues long.